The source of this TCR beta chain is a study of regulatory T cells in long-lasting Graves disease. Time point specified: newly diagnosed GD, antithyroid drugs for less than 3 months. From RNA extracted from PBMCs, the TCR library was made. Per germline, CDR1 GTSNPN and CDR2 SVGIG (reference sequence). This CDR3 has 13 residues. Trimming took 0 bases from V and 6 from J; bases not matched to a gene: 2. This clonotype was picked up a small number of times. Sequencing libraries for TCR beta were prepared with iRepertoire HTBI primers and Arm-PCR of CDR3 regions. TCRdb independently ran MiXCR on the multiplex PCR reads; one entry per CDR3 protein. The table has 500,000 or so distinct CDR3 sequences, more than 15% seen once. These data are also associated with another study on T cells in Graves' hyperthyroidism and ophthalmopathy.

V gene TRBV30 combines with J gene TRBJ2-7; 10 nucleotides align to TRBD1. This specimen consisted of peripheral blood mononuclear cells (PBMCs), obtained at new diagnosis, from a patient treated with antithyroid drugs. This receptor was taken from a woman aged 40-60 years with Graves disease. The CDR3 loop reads CAWSVRTGGEQYF. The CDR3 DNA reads TGTGCCTGGAGTGTAAGGACAGGGGGCGAGCAGTACTTC.